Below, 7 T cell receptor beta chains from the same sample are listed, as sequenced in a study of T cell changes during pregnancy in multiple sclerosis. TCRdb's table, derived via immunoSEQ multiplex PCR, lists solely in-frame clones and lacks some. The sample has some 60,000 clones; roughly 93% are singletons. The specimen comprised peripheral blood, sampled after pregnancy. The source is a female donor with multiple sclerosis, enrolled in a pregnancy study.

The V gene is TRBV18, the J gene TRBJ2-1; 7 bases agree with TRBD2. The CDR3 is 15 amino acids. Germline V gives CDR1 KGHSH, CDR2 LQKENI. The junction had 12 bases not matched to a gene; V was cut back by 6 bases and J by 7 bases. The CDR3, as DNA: TGTGCCAGCTCTCGGGCCCCGGGGAGGGTGAATGAGCAGTTCTTC. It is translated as CASSRAPGRVNEQFF.

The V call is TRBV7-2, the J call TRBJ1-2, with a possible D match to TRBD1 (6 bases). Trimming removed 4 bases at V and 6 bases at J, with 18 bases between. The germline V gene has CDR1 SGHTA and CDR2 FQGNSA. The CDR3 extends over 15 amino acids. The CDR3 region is CASSWGPTQGNGYTF. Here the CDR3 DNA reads TGTGCCAGCAGCTGGGGCCCGACTCAGGGGAATGGCTACACCTTC.

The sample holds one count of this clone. CDR3 amino acids: CSVEPLLDQGEQFF. The CDR3 DNA follows: TGCAGCGTTGAACCCCTACTAGACCAGGGGGAGCAGTTCTTC. The V call is TRBV29-1, the J call TRBJ2-1; tentative D call: TRBD1 (6 bases). Germline V CDR1 and CDR2: SQVTM, ANQGSEA. The CDR3 contains 14 residues. V gave up 2 bases and J gave up 10 bases, with 18 bases separating them.

CDR3 nucleotide sequence: TGTGCCAGTAGGAGCCGAGCGGGATCTAGCACAGATACGCAGTATTTT. Translation: CASRSRAGSSTDTQYF. The chain carries TRBV19 and TRBJ2-3; 7 bases line up with TRBD2. The length of the CDR3 is 16 residues. In germline, CDR1 is LNHDA, CDR2 SQIVND (reference sequence). Trimming at V came to 6 bases and at J to 0 bases, leaving 9 bases not matched to a gene.

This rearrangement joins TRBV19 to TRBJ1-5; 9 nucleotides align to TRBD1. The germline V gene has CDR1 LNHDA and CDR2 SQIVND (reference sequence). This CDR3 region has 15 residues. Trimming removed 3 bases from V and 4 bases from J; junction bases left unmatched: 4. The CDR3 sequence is CASSITTGGNQPQHF. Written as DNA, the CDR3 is TGTGCCAGTAGTATCACGACAGGGGGTAATCAGCCCCAGCATTTT.

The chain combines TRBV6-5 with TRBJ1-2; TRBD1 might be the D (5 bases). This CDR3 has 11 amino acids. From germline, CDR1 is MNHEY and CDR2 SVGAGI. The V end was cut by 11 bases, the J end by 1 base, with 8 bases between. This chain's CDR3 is CAVQGNYGYTF. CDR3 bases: TGTGCCGTCCAGGGTAACTATGGCTACACCTTC.

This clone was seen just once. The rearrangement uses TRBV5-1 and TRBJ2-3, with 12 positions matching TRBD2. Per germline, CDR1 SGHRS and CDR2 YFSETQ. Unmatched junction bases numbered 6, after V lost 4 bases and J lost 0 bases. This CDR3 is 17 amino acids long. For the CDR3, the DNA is TGCGCCAGCAGCCGTCCCGGGACTAGCGGGAGCACAGATACGCAGTATTTT. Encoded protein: CASSRPGTSGSTDTQYF.